This T cell receptor beta chain was observed in a study of T cells in Graves' hyperthyroidism and ophthalmopathy. About the research overall: The blood sample was taken at first diagnosis, before treatment began.

Study findings and constraints: Prediction of ophthalmopathy progression came a median around 6.5 months pre-onset.

This clonotype was counted many times. The target antigen is unknown. The study collected blood at first hyperthyroidism diagnosis, before any ophthalmopathy symptoms arose. A roughly 9.1 ml volume of fresh peripheral blood provided the PBMCs. The germline V gene encodes CDR1 SGHDT and CDR2 YYEEEE. This CDR3 has 15 amino acids. V was shortened by 2 bases and J by 3 bases, with 14 bases between the two germline ends. Amplification targeted TCR beta CDR3 regions from RNA transcripts. HTBI primers drove first-round RT-PCR of the TCR CDR3. In TCRdb, the multiplex PCR reads were re-called with MiXCR into one record per CDR3 protein. The sample lists 150,000 or so distinct CDR3 sequences, approximately 20% occurring once.

The clonotype comes from a woman aged 50 to 60 with Graves' hyperthyroidism that later progressed to Graves' ophthalmopathy. The chain joins TRBV5-6 to TRBJ2-5; D gene ambiguous. The sequenced material came from blood. CDR3 amino acids: CASSFVGLGKETQYF. The CDR3, as DNA: TGTGCCAGCAGCTTCGTGGGCTTGGGGAAAGAGACCCAGTACTTC.